The sequence of this T cell receptor beta chain was determined in a study of blood T cell repertoires in COVID-19. At the level of the study: Sources were T cells, B-cell-depleted T cells, or PBMCs; the material itself was cDNA or gDNA.

The ends lost 5 bases at V and 2 bases at J; junction bases unmatched: 8. The CDR3 is made up of 15 amino acids. CDR1 is SGHRS, CDR2 YFSETQ, per germline. Authors' methods: Using reference gene primer amplification, nucleated cell counts were estimated. The repertoire was sequenced with immunoSEQ multiplex PCR; TCRdb's copy has only in-frame clones and lacks some. V and J calls and clone size follow that table, whereas D and trimming were derived from the DNA. This sample has 120,000 or so clones, with roughly 80% found just once. The V call is TRBV5-1, the J call TRBJ2-7; 9 nucleotides match TRBD1. The sequencing sample was made of peripheral blood. This TCR was recovered from a man aged 55 to 70 with acute or convalescent COVID-19. DNA of the CDR3: TGCGCCAGCAGGATAGGGACAGGGACCACCTACGAGCAGTACTTC. Its protein is CASRIGTGTTYEQYF.